Below, 14 T cell receptor beta chains from the same sample are listed, as sequenced in a study of T cell responses to AZD1222 COVID-19 vaccine. Clones were read by immunoSEQ multiplex PCR, and TCRdb kept only the in-frame ones, dropping some. This table has around 160,000 clones, about 81% appearing once. Sequencing was performed on peripheral blood, taken on day 0 of MenACWY control vaccination. These receptors came from an adult in good health.

This chain connects TRBV7-9 to TRBJ1-4; D possibly corresponds to TRBD1 (5 bases). The V and J ends lost 1 base and 6 bases respectively, with 12 bases between them. The CDR3 runs to 15 residues. Germline lookup yields CDR1 SEHNR and CDR2 FQNEAQ (reference sequence). The CDR3 region has the DNA TGTGCCAGCAGCTTAGGGGGCAGGGACGATGAAAAACTGTTTTTT. Translating gives CASSLGGRDDEKLFF.

V is TRBV5-1 and J is TRBJ2-2; D is unclear. The CDR3 loop spans 14 amino acids. V was clipped by 0 bases and J by 4 bases, with 7 bases between them. The germline gives CDR1 SGHRS, CDR2 YFSETQ. CDR3 sequence: CASSLEPSTGELFF. In nucleotides, the CDR3 is TGCGCCAGCAGCTTGGAGCCCTCCACCGGGGAGCTGTTTTTT.

V usage is TRBV7-8 and J usage is TRBJ1-6; possible D gene TRBD1, 6 bases. This CDR3 is built from 13 residues. Trimming removed 5 bases from V and 11 bases from J, with 13 bases in between. CDR1 and CDR2 from the germline V gene are SGHVS and FQNEAQ. This CDR3 is CASSPRRGAPLHF. CDR3 coding DNA: TGTGCCAGCAGCCCTAGAAGGGGGGCACCCCTCCACTTT. The complete variable domain, with remaining parts taken from reference TRBV7-8 and TRBJ1-6, reads GAGVSQSPRYKVAKRGQDVALRCDPISGHVSLFWYQQALGQGPEFLTYFQNEAQLDKSGLPSDRFFAERPEGSVSTLKIQRTQQEDSAVYLCASSPRRGAPLHFGNGTRLTVT.

The V call is TRBV9, the J call TRBJ1-1; 9 bases fit TRBD1. This CDR3 has 15 residues. V lost 4 bases and J lost 2; bases outside the gene matches: 6. CDR1 is SGDLS, CDR2 YYNGEE, per germline. The CDR3 spells CASSPGTGPNTEAFF. CDR3 nucleotides: TGTGCCAGCAGCCCGGGGACAGGGCCAAACACTGAAGCTTTCTTT.

The chain has TRBV9 and TRBJ1-2; D is undetermined. V lost 4 bases and J 5 bases, leaving 12 bases between the germline ends. The CDR3 sequence is 13 residues long. CDR1 and CDR2 (germline): SGDLS, YYNGEE. The CDR3 protein is CASSPMDRYGYTF. CDR3 coding DNA: TGTGCCAGCAGCCCCATGGACCGGTATGGCTACACCTTC.

The chain joins TRBV30 to TRBJ1-2, with D perhaps TRBD1 (6 bases). Between the trimmed V and J ends, which lost 0 bases and 2 bases, there was a span of 13 bases. Germline CDR1 reads GTSNPN; CDR2 reads SVGIG (reference sequence). This CDR3 is 15 amino acids long. The CDR3 region is CAWSVRGGRNYGYTF. CDR3 nucleotide sequence: TGTGCCTGGAGTGTACGGGGGGGCAGGAACTATGGCTACACCTTC.

The chain uses TRBV7-3 and TRBJ1-2; TRBD1 aligns across 7 bases. This CDR3 region has 16 residues. The germline V gene has CDR1 SGHTA and CDR2 FQGTGA. Unmatched junction bases numbered 4, after V lost 0 bases and J lost 0 bases. The CDR3 region has the DNA TGTGCCAGCAGCTTAACACCAGGGGGTGCTAACTATGGCTACACCTTC. Amino acid sequence: CASSLTPGGANYGYTF.

The CDR3 here is CASSPPPGTEAFF. The CDR3 DNA follows: TGTGCCAGCAGCCCACCCCCGGGGACTGAAGCTTTCTTT. This chain joins TRBV7-9 and TRBJ1-1; D gene unclear. This CDR3 contains 13 residues. Germline V gene lookup returns CDR1 SEHNR and CDR2 FQNEAQ (reference sequence). V lost 5 bases and J 5 bases, leaving 12 bases between the germline ends.

This rearrangement joins TRBV5-6 to TRBJ2-3, with D tentatively TRBD1 (6 bases). CDR1 SGHDT and CDR2 YYEEEE come from the germline V gene. This CDR3 is built from 15 residues. V was trimmed by 1 base and J by 2 bases, leaving 11 bases between them. The CDR3 protein is CASSLLQGYTDTQYF. CDR3 sequence (DNA): TGTGCCAGCAGCTTGCTACAGGGATACACAGATACGCAGTATTTT.

The V gene is TRBV6-5, the J gene TRBJ1-6; no definite D call. V was pared by 2 bases and J by 7 bases, with 6 bases between. Looked up from germline, CDR1 is MNHEY and CDR2 is SVGAGI. CDR3 size: 13 residues. The CDR3 DNA reads TGTGCCAGCAGTTACCCGGGGAATTCACCCCTCCACTTT. It yields the protein CASSYPGNSPLHF.

The V gene is TRBV2, the J gene TRBJ2-5, with 9 bases that match TRBD1. Germline assignment: CDR1 SNHLY and CDR2 FYNNEI. The J segment lost 4 bases and the V segment lost 8 bases, leaving 11 bases of the junction unmatched. The CDR3 spans 15 residues. CDR3 loop: CASSRDRAPPETQYF. In DNA, the CDR3 is TGTGCCAGCTCTCGGGACAGGGCTCCCCCAGAGACCCAGTACTTC.

V and J are TRBV19 and TRBJ2-1, with 10 positions matching TRBD2. Germline V gene data show CDR1 as LNHDA and CDR2 as SQIVND (reference sequence). The CDR3 is made up of 16 amino acids. J gave up 4 bases and V 1 base, and 4 bases lay outside the gene matches. The CDR3 protein is CASSIVSGGDYNEQFF. DNA of the CDR3: TGTGCCAGTAGTATAGTGAGCGGGGGGGATTACAATGAGCAGTTCTTC.

J is TRBJ1-1 and V is TRBV10-2, with TRBD1 matching 7 bases. Germline CDR1 WSHSY, CDR2 SAAADI. The CDR3 has 14 amino acids. J was trimmed by 1 base and V by 5 bases; bases with no gene match: 4. CDR3 region: CASSNGQENTEAFF. The DNA for the CDR3 is TGCGCCAGCAGTAATGGACAGGAGAACACTGAAGCTTTCTTT.

V and J are TRBV19 and TRBJ1-1; 8 bases agree with TRBD1. The CDR3 spans 16 residues. From germline, CDR1 is LNHDA and CDR2 SQIVND (reference sequence). With 5 bases clipped from V and 1 base from J, the junction kept 9 bases outside the gene matches. The DNA for the CDR3 is TGTGCCAGTAGTCCGGCATACAGGGGGGGGAACACTGAAGCTTTCTTT. Translating gives CASSPAYRGGNTEAFF.